The 27 T cell receptor beta chains below were found in one sample sequenced in a study of PD-1 blockade in classical Hodgkin lymphoma. Every patient had relapsed following autologous stem cell transplantation, and cohorts differed in brentuximab vedotin exposure. The repertoire was sequenced with immunoSEQ multiplex PCR; TCRdb's copy has only in-frame clones and lacks some. The table shows approximately 98,000 clones, with approximately 90% occurring only once. Material: peripheral blood mononuclear cells (PBMCs), obtained before the second cycle of nivolumab. The source of these receptors is a human donor with classical Hodgkin lymphoma.

This chain connects TRBV4-3 to TRBJ1-1; D may be TRBD1 (6 bases). The CDR3 spans 14 residues. Looked up from germline, CDR1 is LGHNA and CDR2 is YSLEER. Trimming removed 1 base from V and 1 base from J, with 7 bases in between. The DNA of the CDR3 is TGCGCCAGCAGCCAAGTAGGGGGGAACACTGAAGCTTTCTTT. Translation gives CASSQVGGNTEAFF.

The CDR3: CASSFQGGEDNEKLFF. The CDR3, as DNA: TGCGCCAGCAGCTTTCAGGGGGGAGAGGATAATGAAAAACTGTTTTTT. The V gene is TRBV5-1, the J gene TRBJ1-4, with 7 bases identical to TRBD1. V gave up 2 bases and J gave up 4 bases; unmatched junction bases: 8. In germline, CDR1 is SGHRS, CDR2 YFSETQ. The CDR3 is 16 residues long.

V usage is TRBV6-1 and J usage is TRBJ1-2, with TRBD1 identical over 8 bases. CDR1 and CDR2 from the germline V gene are MNHNS and SASEGT. The CDR3 has 14 amino acids. V gave up 6 bases and J gave up 4 bases; unmatched junction bases: 7. CDR3 nucleotide sequence: TGTGCCAGCAGCGAGGACAGGGCGCCCTATGGCTACACCTTC. Translated: CASSEDRAPYGYTF.

The gene calls are TRBV11-3 and TRBJ2-7; 7 bases fit TRBD1. This CDR3 has 13 amino acids. Germline V gene lookup returns CDR1 SGHNT and CDR2 YENEEA. The junction had 3 bases not matched to a gene; V was cut back by 5 bases and J by 2 bases. The CDR3 here is CASSGDSPYEQYF. CDR3 nucleotide sequence: TGTGCCAGCAGCGGGGACAGCCCCTACGAGCAGTACTTC.

J is TRBJ2-3 and V is TRBV7-2, with D possibly being TRBD2 (5 bases). The CDR3 consists of 15 residues. Per germline, CDR1 SGHTA and CDR2 FQGNSA. Trimming left V 2 bases short and J 6 bases short, with 15 bases between. CDR3 amino acids: CASSLLGGLGDTQYF. CDR3 DNA: TGTGCCAGCAGCTTACTAGGCGGGCTCGGGGATACGCAGTATTTT.

The CDR3 DNA reads TGTGCCAGCAGTTTATTAGGACGGGACACTGAAGCTTTCTTT. Residues: CASSLLGRDTEAFF. This sequence joins TRBV27 and TRBJ1-1; D unclear. CDR3 length: 14 residues. Germline V CDR1 and CDR2: MNHEY, SMNVEV (reference sequence). Trimming removed 1 base at V and 3 bases at J, with 9 bases between.

A few counts support this clone. The chain employs TRBV19 and TRBJ1-2; the match to TRBD1 covers 7 bases. Germline V gives CDR1 LNHDA, CDR2 SQIVND (reference sequence). This CDR3 spans 13 amino acids. The J segment lost 3 bases and the V segment lost 8 bases, leaving 6 bases of the junction unmatched. The CDR3 protein is CASGQATDYGYTF. CDR3 nucleotide sequence: TGTGCCAGTGGACAGGCGACGGACTATGGCTACACCTTC.

The genes are TRBV6-1 and TRBJ2-1, with unresolved D. Germline values: CDR1 MNHNS, CDR2 SASEGT. V lost 4 bases to trimming and J lost 4 bases, with 8 bases between them. This CDR3 contains 13 residues. The DNA for the CDR3 is TGTGCCAGCAGTGGCCAATTATACAATGAGCAGTTCTTC. This gives the protein CASSGQLYNEQFF.

J is TRBJ2-5 and V is TRBV18, with D unclear. Per germline, CDR1 KGHSH and CDR2 LQKENI. The germline V and J ends were trimmed by 4 bases and 2 bases, with 2 bases remaining between them. The CDR3 sequence is 11 residues long. DNA of the CDR3: TGTGCCAGCTCACGTCAAGAGACCCAGTACTTC. It encodes CASSRQETQYF. The entire variable domain, with the rest obtained from reference TRBV18 and TRBJ2-5, is as follows: NAGVMQNPRHLVRRRGQEARLRCSPMKGHSHVYWYRQLPEEGLKFMVYLQKENIIDESGMPKERFSAEFPKEGPSILRIQQVVRGDSAAYFCASSRQETQYFGPGTRLLVL.

This chain connects TRBV30 to TRBJ1-2; D remains ambiguous. CDR3 length equals 15 residues. V was clipped by 2 bases and J by 2 bases, with 15 bases between them. Germline loops: CDR1 GTSNPN, CDR2 SVGIG (reference sequence). CDR3 loop: CAWSLGRRGNYGYTF. CDR3 nucleotides: TGTGCCTGGAGTTTGGGAAGGAGAGGGAACTATGGCTACACCTTC.

The V call is TRBV2, the J call TRBJ2-5; 8 positions agree with TRBD1. Germline CDR1 and CDR2: SNHLY and FYNNEI. The CDR3 runs to 16 residues. J was trimmed by 2 bases and V by 0 bases; bases with no gene match: 5. The CDR3 protein is CASSEAGNRGQETQYF. CDR3 coding DNA: TGTGCCAGCAGTGAAGCGGGGAACAGGGGGCAAGAGACCCAGTACTTC. The full variable domain, completed using reference TRBV2 and TRBJ2-5, is EPEVTQTPSHQVTQMGQEVILRCVPISNHLYFYWYRQILGQKVEFLVSFYNNEISEKSEIFDDQFSVERPDGSNFTLKIRSTKLEDSAMYFCASSEAGNRGQETQYFGPGTRLLVL.

The chain links TRBV2 to TRBJ2-7; 7 positions match TRBD1. The V segment lost 10 bases and the J segment 2 bases; nucleotides outside the gene matches: 8. The germline V gene has CDR1 SNHLY and CDR2 FYNNEI. The CDR3 extends over 13 amino acids. Here the CDR3 reads CANRQGSTYEQYF. The CDR3 nucleotides read TGTGCCAACCGACAGGGATCGACCTACGAGCAGTACTTC.

The gene calls are TRBV25-1 and TRBJ1-6, with 9 bases matching TRBD1. Trimming removed 6 bases from V and 6 bases from J; junction bases left unmatched: 3. CDR1 and CDR2 (germline): MGHDK, SYGVNS. The CDR3 consists of 14 residues. CDR3 sequence: CASSWGQGNSPLHF. DNA for the CDR3: TGTGCCAGCAGCTGGGGACAGGGTAATTCACCCCTCCACTTT.

This clone appeared a single time. The chain joins TRBV6-5 to TRBJ2-5, with D hard to call. V shed 6 bases and J shed 5 bases, with 10 bases lying between them. This CDR3 is 12 amino acids long. Germline CDR1 MNHEY, CDR2 SVGAGI. The CDR3 here is CASSPFEETQYF. The CDR3 nucleotides read TGTGCCAGCAGCCCCTTCGAGGAGACCCAGTACTTC.

This clone occurred a few times. The chain joins TRBV7-4 to TRBJ2-7; a possible D gene is TRBD2 (5 bases). Trimming took 1 base from V and 5 from J, leaving 9 bases between them. The germline gives CDR1 SGHVT, CDR2 SQSDAQ. CDR3 size: 13 residues. The chain's CDR3 is CASSLVFGDEQYF. The CDR3 region has the DNA TGTGCCAGCAGCTTAGTTTTCGGGGACGAGCAGTACTTC.

This clone has just a few counts. The chain joins TRBV10-1 to TRBJ1-2; D ambiguous. From germline, CDR1 is WNHNN and CDR2 SYGVQD (reference sequence). The CDR3 length is 10 residues. V dropped 3 bases and J dropped 9 bases, with 5 bases sitting between them. The CDR3 DNA reads as TGCGCCAGCAGTGACAATCGCTACACCTTC. Translating gives CASSDNRYTF.

This clone was counted a single time. The chain is built from TRBV6-6 and TRBJ1-4; D remains ambiguous. The germline V gene encodes CDR1 MNHNY and CDR2 SVGAGI (reference sequence). CDR3 size: 15 residues. V was clipped by 1 base and J by 0 bases, with 6 bases between them. In DNA, the CDR3 is TGTGCCAGCAGTTACTTCCGTACAACTAATGAAAAACTGTTTTTT. Translation gives CASSYFRTTNEKLFF.

V and J are TRBV30 and TRBJ1-1; 11 bases align to TRBD1. Trimming removed 5 bases from V and 5 bases from J; junction bases left unmatched: 10. This CDR3 is 15 amino acids long. Germline-derived CDR1 and CDR2 are GTSNPN and SVGIG (reference sequence). The CDR3 region has the DNA TGTGCCTGGGGTACGGCCGGGACAGGGGGGACTGAAGCTTTCTTT. Protein sequence: CAWGTAGTGGTEAFF.

This rearrangement joins TRBV2 to TRBJ1-2; 8 bases match TRBD1. V trimming: 7 bases; J trimming: 6 bases; junction bases outside the gene matches: 7. Germline assignment: CDR1 SNHLY and CDR2 FYNNEI. The CDR3 sequence is 13 residues long. CDR3 DNA: TGTGCCAGCATCAGGGACAGGAGTAATGGCTACACCTTC. It encodes CASIRDRSNGYTF.

The chain carries TRBV11-2 and TRBJ2-7; D unclear. Looked up from germline, CDR1 is SGHAT and CDR2 is FQNNGV. CDR3 size: 13 residues. Trimming removed 5 bases at V and 7 bases at J, with 15 bases between. CDR3 in DNA: TGTGCCAGCAGCCACCGCTCTTCGTGGGAGCAGTACTTC. Amino acid sequence: CASSHRSSWEQYF.

The chain uses TRBV28 and TRBJ2-7; 7 bases fit TRBD2. The germline gives CDR1 MDHEN, CDR2 SYDVKM. Trimming at V came to 2 bases and at J to 4 bases, leaving 11 bases not matched to a gene. This CDR3 has 16 residues. CDR3 nucleotides: TGTGCCAGCAGTTTACTGGCTAGCGGAACAGGTTACGAGCAGTACTTC. Amino acids: CASSLLASGTGYEQYF.

This clone was detected once. J is TRBJ2-2 and V is TRBV6-5, with D possibly matching TRBD2 (5 bases). This CDR3 comprises 16 residues. The V gene lost 4 bases and the J gene lost 0 bases, with 12 bases spanning the gap. Per the germline V gene, CDR1 is MNHEY and CDR2 is SVGAGI. CDR3 DNA: TGTGCCAGCAGTTCCGCCGGACTCCCGAACACCGGGGAGCTGTTTTTT. Translation: CASSSAGLPNTGELFF.

The chain has TRBV30 and TRBJ1-1; 9 bases are shared with TRBD1. This CDR3 region has 14 residues. Trimming removed 7 bases from V and 7 bases from J; junction bases left unmatched: 13. Germline values: CDR1 GTSNPN, CDR2 SVGIG (reference sequence). As DNA, the CDR3 is TGTGCCTCATACTGGACAGGGGCCGCGCGTGAAGCTTTCTTT. It is translated as CASYWTGAAREAFF.

The chain employs TRBV6-1 and TRBJ1-2; D is possibly TRBD1 (5 bases). Germline V gives CDR1 MNHNS, CDR2 SASEGT. CDR3 length equals 13 residues. V was pared by 4 bases and J by 5 bases, with 11 bases between. The CDR3 nucleotides are TGTGCCAGCAGTGTGGCGACAGAGTATGGCTACACCTTC. Its protein is CASSVATEYGYTF.

This clone was seen only once. V gene TRBV6-1 combines with J gene TRBJ2-7; no reliable D call. The CDR3 extends over 12 amino acids. Germline V CDR1 and CDR2: MNHNS, SASEGT. Trimming took off 2 bases at V and 2 bases at J, with 4 bases between the two ends. Here the CDR3 reads CASSESAYEQYF. DNA of the CDR3: TGTGCCAGCAGTGAATCAGCCTACGAGCAGTACTTC.

The V and J genes are TRBV6-6 and TRBJ2-7, with 9 bases aligning to TRBD1. This CDR3 is 14 amino acids long. The trim removed 5 bases at V and 5 bases at J, leaving 7 bases unmatched. Germline CDR1 and CDR2: MNHNY and SVGAGI (reference sequence). CDR3 DNA: TGTGCCAGCAGTCGAGGGACAGGGCTCCACGAGCAGTACTTC. It yields the protein CASSRGTGLHEQYF.

The chain employs TRBV7-6 and TRBJ1-1, with D perhaps matching TRBD1 (6 bases). Germline lookup yields CDR1 SGHVS and CDR2 FNYEAQ. Trimming took off 1 base at V and 1 base at J, with 13 bases between the two ends. The CDR3 covers 16 residues. In DNA form, the CDR3 reads TGTGCCAGCAGCTTAGGAGGGGGGCTAGGGAACACTGAAGCTTTCTTT. It codes for CASSLGGGLGNTEAFF.